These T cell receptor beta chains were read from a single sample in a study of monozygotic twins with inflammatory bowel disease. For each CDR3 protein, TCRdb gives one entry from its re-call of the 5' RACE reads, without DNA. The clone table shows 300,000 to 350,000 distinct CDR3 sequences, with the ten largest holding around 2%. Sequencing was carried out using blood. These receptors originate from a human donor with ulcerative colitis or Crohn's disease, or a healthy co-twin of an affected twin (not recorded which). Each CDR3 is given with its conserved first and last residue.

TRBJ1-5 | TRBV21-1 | CASSKDRNQPQHF
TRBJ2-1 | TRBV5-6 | CASSQRGGAYNEQFF
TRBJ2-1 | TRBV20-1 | CSAPPSGGHRNEQFF
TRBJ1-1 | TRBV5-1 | CASSLAPRENTEAFF
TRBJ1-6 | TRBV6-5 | CASSRQVHSPLHF
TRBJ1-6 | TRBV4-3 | CASSQEIERLSPLHF
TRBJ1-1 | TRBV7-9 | CASSAGPGGDAFF
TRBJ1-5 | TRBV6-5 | CASSYSKGADQPQHF
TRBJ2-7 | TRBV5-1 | CASSLEGVSSYEQYF
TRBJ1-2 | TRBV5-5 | CASSFGGSYGYTF
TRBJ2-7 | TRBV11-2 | CASSLGGSIEQYF
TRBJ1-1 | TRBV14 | CASSQDQGTEAFF
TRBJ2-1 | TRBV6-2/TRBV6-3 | CASSPSGKSSYNEQFF
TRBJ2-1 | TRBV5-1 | CASSLALGVAATYNEQFF
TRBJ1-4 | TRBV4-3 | CASSSRAGGINEKLFF
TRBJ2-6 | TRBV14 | CASSQAGTGANVLTF
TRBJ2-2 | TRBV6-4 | CASSLQRNTGELFF
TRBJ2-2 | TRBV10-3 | CAIGAGSNTGELFF
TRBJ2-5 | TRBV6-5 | CASSYNRQQTQYF
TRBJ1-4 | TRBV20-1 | CSADPGSLGEKLFF
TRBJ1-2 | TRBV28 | CASYRGVKYGYTF
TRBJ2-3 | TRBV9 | CASTRLAGLSTDTQYF
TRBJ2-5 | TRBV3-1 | CASSPNWGGTETQYF
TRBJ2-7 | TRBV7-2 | CASSPPSGLPYEQYF
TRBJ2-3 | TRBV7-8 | CASSQGWTGSDTQYF
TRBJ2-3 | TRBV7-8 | CASSHQPGQAGDTQYF
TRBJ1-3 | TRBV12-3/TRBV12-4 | CASTGLRQDGNTIYF
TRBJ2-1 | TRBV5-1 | CAGSPQGLAGVEEQFF
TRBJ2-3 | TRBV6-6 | CASSYLTQAQYF
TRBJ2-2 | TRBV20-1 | CSARTRAGTGELFF
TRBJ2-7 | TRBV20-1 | CSASYESRGPYEQYF
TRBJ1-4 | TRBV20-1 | CSATSQGRREKLFF
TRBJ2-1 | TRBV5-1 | CASSLSGRNNEQFF
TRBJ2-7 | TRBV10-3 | CAISETSGLGTHEQYF
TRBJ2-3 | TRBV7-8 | CASSLADRTQYF
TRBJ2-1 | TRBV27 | CASRKGRRGTGDNNEQFF
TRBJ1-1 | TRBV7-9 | CASAGELSTEAFF
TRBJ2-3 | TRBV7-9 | CASSSPWGPNTDTQYF
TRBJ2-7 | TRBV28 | CASTLRANYEQYF
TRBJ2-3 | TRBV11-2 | CASSLGGGAMTQYF
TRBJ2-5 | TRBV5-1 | CASSYGQGGQETQYF
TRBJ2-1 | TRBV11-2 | CAGNQGQGTRNEQFF
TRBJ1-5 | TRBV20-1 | CSARAGGANQPQHF
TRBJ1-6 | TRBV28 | CASSAGTGYNSPLHF
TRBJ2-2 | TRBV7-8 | CASSSQAPMELLPLSLFF
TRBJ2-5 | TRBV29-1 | CSVEGEETQYF